The sequence of this T cell receptor beta chain was determined in a study of shared clonotypes between healthy human individuals. Clones were read by immunoSEQ multiplex PCR, and TCRdb kept only the in-frame ones, dropping some. The sample holds over a million clones, about 74% seen once. The CDR3 has 13 amino acids. Germline V gives CDR1 GTSNPN, CDR2 SVGIG (reference sequence). As concerns this clone: The antigen is not known.

Study findings and constraints: Generally, naive subsets came out with larger estimated richness than memory subsets.

CD4+ cells yielded CD45RA+ naive and CD45RA-negative memory subsets. This TCR came from a man aged 18 to 29 in good health. Sequences were obtained from memory CD4+ T cells sorted from blood. Subset defined: CD45RA-negative fraction. The chain couples TRBV30 to TRBJ2-5; 9 bases line up with TRBD1. The J call may be in error: the DNA end matches TRBJ2-7 better. Written as DNA, the CDR3 is TGTGCCTGGAAGGAGACAGGGGGCTACGAGCAGTACTTC. Amino acids: CAWKETGGYEQYF.